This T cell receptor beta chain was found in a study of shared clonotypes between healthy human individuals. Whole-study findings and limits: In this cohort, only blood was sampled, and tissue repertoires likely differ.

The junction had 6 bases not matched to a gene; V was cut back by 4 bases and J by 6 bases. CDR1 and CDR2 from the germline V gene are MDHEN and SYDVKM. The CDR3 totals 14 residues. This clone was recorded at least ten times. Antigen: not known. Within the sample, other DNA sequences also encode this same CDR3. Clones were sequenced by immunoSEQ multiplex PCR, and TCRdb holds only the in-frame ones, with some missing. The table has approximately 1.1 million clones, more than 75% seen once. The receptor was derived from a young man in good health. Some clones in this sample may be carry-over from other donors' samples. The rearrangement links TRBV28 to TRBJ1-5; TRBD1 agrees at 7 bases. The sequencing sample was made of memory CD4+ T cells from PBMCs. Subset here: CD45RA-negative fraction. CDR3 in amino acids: CASSWAGGVQPQHF. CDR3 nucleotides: TGTGCCAGCAGTTGGGCAGGGGGTGTTCAGCCCCAGCATTTT.